These 9 T cell receptor beta chains originate from one sample sequenced in a study of regulatory dendritic cells for organ transplantation. The table came from immunoSEQ multiplex PCR; TCRdb's copy has only in-frame clones and leaves some out. The table lists about 38,000 clones, approximately 90% of them singletons. Sequencing used naive CD8+ T cells from blood. Stated subset: CD45RA+ naive T cells. These receptors originate from a human donor in good health.

Only a few counts were recorded for this clone. V usage is TRBV10-2 and J usage is TRBJ1-1; D gene unclear. The CDR3 is 14 residues long. Germline V gene lookup returns CDR1 WSHSY and CDR2 SAAADI. Trimming left V 2 bases short and J 2 bases short, with 9 bases between. CDR3 DNA: TGCGCCAGCAGTGAGAGAAACCCTAACACTGAAGCTTTCTTT. This gives the protein CASSERNPNTEAFF.

Worth noting for this clone: Different DNA sequences within this sample yield the same CDR3. V usage is TRBV4-1 and J usage is TRBJ2-7, with TRBD1 identical over 7 bases. The CDR3 consists of 15 residues. Germline CDR1 MGHRA, CDR2 YSYEKL. Unmatched junction bases numbered 9, after V lost 3 bases and J lost 4 bases. CDR3 sequence: CASSQEGQAIYEQYF. CDR3 coding DNA: TGCGCCAGCAGCCAGGAAGGACAGGCAATATACGAGCAGTACTTC.

This clone was recorded only once. The rearrangement joins TRBV13 to TRBJ2-1, with 10 bases lining up with TRBD1. The junction had 3 bases not matched to a gene; V was cut back by 6 bases and J by 1 base. CDR3 length equals 15 residues. Germline V gene data show CDR1 as PRHDT and CDR2 as FYEKMQ (reference sequence). The CDR3 DNA reads as TGTGCCAGCAGACCGGGACAGGGGTCCTACAATGAGCAGTTCTTC. Amino acids: CASRPGQGSYNEQFF.

The J gene is TRBJ2-5, the V gene TRBV9; tentatively, D is TRBD1 or TRBD2 (5 bases each). Germline V gene lookup returns CDR1 SGDLS and CDR2 YYNGEE. Trimming took off 4 bases at V and 5 bases at J, with 12 bases between the two ends. The CDR3 loop spans 13 amino acids. The CDR3 DNA sequence: TGTGCCAGCAGCACAACATGGGGGGAGACCCAGTACTTC. It encodes CASSTTWGETQYF.

The chain uses TRBV5-6 and TRBJ2-2; D remains ambiguous. The V end was cut by 4 bases, the J end by 8 bases, with 6 bases between. Germline V CDR1 and CDR2: SGHDT, YYEEEE. This CDR3 comprises 11 residues. The CDR3 is CASSRAGELFF. DNA for the CDR3: TGTGCCAGCAGCCGAGCGGGGGAGCTGTTTTTT.

This sequence joins TRBV27 and TRBJ2-3; perhaps D is TRBD1 or TRBD2 (5 bases each). V was shortened by 4 bases and J by 0 bases, with 8 bases between the two germline ends. Germline V gives CDR1 MNHEY, CDR2 SMNVEV (reference sequence). The CDR3 contains 14 residues. Here the CDR3 DNA reads TGTGCCAGCAGTTCCGGGGCTAGCACAGATACGCAGTATTTT. It specifies CASSSGASTDTQYF.

The V and J genes are TRBV19 and TRBJ2-1, with TRBD2 matching over 8 bases. With V trimmed by 0 bases and J by 6 bases, 10 bases remained unmatched. This CDR3 comprises 17 residues. Germline loops: CDR1 LNHDA, CDR2 SQIVND (reference sequence). The CDR3 bases are TGTGCCAGTAGTATAGATCTTGAACTAGCGGCTGTCAATGAGCAGTTCTTC. It translates to CASSIDLELAAVNEQFF.

This chain uses TRBV19 with TRBJ1-1, with 8 bases fitting TRBD1. The CDR3 runs 15 residues. The trim removed 7 bases at V and 2 bases at J, leaving 9 bases unmatched. CDR1 is LNHDA and CDR2 is SQIVND in the germline V gene (reference sequence). In DNA form, the CDR3 reads TGTGCCAGTAACCTTGGACAGGGAGCAAACACTGAAGCTTTCTTT. This translates into CASNLGQGANTEAFF.

The chain employs TRBV7-9 and TRBJ2-1; 7 bases line up with TRBD1. Trimming took 6 bases from V and 5 from J; bases not matched to a gene: 7. The CDR3 is 14 residues long. Germline V gene data show CDR1 as SEHNR and CDR2 as FQNEAQ (reference sequence). Written as DNA, the CDR3 is TGTGCCAGCAGAGGGGGCACAGGAAACAATGAGCAGTTCTTC. Encoded protein: CASRGGTGNNEQFF. Supplemented by reference TRBV7-9 and TRBJ2-1, the full variable domain reads DTGVSQNPRHKITKRGQNVTFRCDPISEHNRLYWYRQTLGQGPEFLTYFQNEAQLEKSRLLSDRFSAERPKGSFSTLEIQRTEQGDSAMYLCASRGGTGNNEQFFGPGTRLTVL.